This TCR beta chain was observed in a study of cytomegalovirus exposure and HLA in healthy donors. Germline CDR1 MNHEY, CDR2 SVGAGI. Trimming at V came to 6 bases and at J to 6 bases, leaving 2 bases not matched to a gene. The CDR3 runs 13 residues. This clone showed up just a few times. The PCR had 60 Vbeta and 13 Jbeta primers. Profiled with immunoSEQ multiplex PCR; TCRdb holds only in-frame clones, not every one. Of approximately 130,000 clones in the sample, roughly 80% were seen once. The rearrangement joins TRBV6-5 to TRBJ1-6, with 7 bases aligning to TRBD1. This receptor was obtained from a man aged 45-60 years in good health and CMV-seronegative. The sample taken for sequencing was PBMCs. Written as DNA, the CDR3 is TGTGCCAGCAGGCAGGGGGGTAATTCACCCCTCCACTTT. It encodes CASRQGGNSPLHF.